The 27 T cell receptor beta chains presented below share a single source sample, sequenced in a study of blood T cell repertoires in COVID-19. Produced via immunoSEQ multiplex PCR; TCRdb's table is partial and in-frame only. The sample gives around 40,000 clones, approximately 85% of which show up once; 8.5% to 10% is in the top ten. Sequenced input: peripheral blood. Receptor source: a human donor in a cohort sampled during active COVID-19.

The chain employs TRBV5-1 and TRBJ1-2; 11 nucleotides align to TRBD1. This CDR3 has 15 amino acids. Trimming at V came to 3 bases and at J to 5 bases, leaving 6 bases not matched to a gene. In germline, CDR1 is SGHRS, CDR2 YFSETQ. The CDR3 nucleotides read TGCGCCAGCAGCTCAGGACAGGGGGCAGGGTATGGCTACACCTTC. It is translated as CASSSGQGAGYGYTF.

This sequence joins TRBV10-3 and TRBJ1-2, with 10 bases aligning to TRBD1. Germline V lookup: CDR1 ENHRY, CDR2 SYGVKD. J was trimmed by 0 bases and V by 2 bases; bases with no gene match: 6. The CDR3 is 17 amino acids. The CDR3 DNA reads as TGTGCCATCAGTGAGGACAGGGGGCGGCCTTCTAACTATGGCTACACCTTC. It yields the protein CAISEDRGRPSNYGYTF.

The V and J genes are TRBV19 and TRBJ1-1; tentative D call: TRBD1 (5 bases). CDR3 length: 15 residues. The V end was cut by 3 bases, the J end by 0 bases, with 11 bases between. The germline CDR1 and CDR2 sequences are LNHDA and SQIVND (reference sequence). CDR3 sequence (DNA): TGTGCCAGTAGTATCGCCAGACAGATGAACACTGAAGCTTTCTTT. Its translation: CASSIARQMNTEAFF. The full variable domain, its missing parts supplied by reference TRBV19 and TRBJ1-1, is DGGITQSPKYLFRKEGQNVTLSCEQNLNHDAMYWYRQDPGQGLRLIYYSQIVNDFQKGDIAEGYSVSREKKESFPLTVTSAQKNPTAFYLCASSIARQMNTEAFFGQGTRLTVV.

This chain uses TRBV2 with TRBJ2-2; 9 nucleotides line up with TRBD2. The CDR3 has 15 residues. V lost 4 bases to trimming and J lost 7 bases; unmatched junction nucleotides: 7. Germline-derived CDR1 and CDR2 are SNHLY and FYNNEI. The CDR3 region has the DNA TGTGCCAGCAGTGTGCTGCGGGAGGGTTTCGGGGAGCTGTTTTTT. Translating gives CASSVLREGFGELFF.

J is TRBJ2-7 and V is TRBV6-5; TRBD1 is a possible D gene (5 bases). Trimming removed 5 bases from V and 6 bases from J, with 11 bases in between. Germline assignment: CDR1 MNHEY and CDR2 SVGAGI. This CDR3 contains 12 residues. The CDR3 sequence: CASSQPGFEQYF. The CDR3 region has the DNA TGTGCCAGCAGTCAACCAGGGTTCGAGCAGTACTTC.

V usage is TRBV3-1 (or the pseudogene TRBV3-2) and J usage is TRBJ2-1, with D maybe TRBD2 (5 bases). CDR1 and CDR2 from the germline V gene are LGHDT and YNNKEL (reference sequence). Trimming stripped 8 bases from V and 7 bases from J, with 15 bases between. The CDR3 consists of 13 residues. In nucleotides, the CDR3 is TGTGCCAGCGCCTCTACTAGTACGAATGAGCAGTTCTTC. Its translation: CASASTSTNEQFF.

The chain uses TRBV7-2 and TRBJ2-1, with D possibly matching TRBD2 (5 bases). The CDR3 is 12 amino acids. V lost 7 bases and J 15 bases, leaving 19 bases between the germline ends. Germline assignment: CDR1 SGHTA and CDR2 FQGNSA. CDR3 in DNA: TGTGCCAGCACTTACCTGGGGAGCCGGCGGTTCTTC. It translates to CASTYLGSRRFF.

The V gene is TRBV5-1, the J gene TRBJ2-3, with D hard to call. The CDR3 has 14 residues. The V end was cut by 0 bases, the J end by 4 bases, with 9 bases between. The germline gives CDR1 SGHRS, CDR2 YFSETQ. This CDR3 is CASSLDSAADTQYF. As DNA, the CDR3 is TGCGCCAGCAGCTTGGACTCTGCCGCAGATACGCAGTATTTT.

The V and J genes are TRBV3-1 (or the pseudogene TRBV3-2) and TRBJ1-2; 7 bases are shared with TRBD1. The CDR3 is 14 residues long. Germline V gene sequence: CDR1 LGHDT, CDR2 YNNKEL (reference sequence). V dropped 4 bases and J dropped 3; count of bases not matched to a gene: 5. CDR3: CASSRTGTDYGYTF. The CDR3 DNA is TGTGCCAGCAGCCGGACCGGGACAGACTATGGCTACACCTTC.

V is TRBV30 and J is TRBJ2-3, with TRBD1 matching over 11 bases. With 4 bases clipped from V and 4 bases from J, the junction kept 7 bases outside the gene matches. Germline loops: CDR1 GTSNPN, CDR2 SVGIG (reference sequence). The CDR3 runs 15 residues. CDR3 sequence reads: CAWKGDRGSADTQYF. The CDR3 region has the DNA TGTGCCTGGAAAGGGGACAGGGGGTCCGCAGATACGCAGTATTTT.

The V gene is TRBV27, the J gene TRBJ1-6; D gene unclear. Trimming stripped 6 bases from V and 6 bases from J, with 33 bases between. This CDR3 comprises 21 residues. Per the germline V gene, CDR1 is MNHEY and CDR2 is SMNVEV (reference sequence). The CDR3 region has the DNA TGTGCCAGCAGCTTACGTTCTAGTGCGGTGGGTGGAATCGCTATTAATTCACCCCTCCACTTT. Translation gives CASSLRSSAVGGIAINSPLHF.

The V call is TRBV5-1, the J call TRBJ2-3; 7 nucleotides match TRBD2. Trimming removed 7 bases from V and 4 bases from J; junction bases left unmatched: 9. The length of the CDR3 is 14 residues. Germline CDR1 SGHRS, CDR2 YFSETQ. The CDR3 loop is CASGPGTTSDTQYF. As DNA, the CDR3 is TGCGCCAGCGGCCCCGGGACTACCTCAGATACGCAGTATTTT.

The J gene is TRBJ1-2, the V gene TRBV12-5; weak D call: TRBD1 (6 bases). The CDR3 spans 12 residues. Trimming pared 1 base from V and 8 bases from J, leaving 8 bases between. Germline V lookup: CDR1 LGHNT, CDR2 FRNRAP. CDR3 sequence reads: CASGLAQGGYTF. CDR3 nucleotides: TGTGCTAGTGGTTTGGCTCAGGGGGGCTACACCTTC.

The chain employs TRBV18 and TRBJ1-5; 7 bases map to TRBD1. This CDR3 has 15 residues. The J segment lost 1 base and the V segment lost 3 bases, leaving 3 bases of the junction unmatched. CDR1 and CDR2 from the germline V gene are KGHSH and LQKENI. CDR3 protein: CASSPTGYSNQPQHF. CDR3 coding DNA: TGTGCCAGCTCACCGACAGGGTACAGCAATCAGCCCCAGCATTTT.

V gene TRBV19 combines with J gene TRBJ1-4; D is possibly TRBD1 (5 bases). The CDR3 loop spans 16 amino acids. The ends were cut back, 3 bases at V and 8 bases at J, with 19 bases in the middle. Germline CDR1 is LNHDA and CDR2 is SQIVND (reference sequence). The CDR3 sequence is CASSIPGRGIGEKLFF. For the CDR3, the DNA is TGTGCCAGTAGTATCCCCGGGAGGGGAATAGGCGAAAAACTGTTTTTT.

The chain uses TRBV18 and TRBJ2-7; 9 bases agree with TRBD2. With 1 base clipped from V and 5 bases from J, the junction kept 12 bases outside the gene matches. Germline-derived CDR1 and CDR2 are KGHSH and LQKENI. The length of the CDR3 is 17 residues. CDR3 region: CASSPLGSSGIIDEQYF. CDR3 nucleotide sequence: TGTGCCAGCTCACCACTCGGGTCTAGCGGGATTATTGACGAGCAGTACTTC.

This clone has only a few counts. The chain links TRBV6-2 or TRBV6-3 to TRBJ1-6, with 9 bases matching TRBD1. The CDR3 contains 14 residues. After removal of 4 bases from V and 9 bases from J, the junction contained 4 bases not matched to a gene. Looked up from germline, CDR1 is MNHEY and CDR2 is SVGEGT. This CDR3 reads CASSSTGQGSPLHF. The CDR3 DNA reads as TGTGCCAGCAGTTCCACGGGACAGGGTTCACCCCTCCACTTT.

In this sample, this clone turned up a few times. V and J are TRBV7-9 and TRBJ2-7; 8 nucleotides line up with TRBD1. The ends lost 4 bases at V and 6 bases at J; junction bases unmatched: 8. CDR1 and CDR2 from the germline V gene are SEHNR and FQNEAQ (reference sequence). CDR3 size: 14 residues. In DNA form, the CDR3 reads TGTGCCAGCAGCTCGGACAGGGAATTTGGCGAGCAGTACTTC. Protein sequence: CASSSDREFGEQYF.

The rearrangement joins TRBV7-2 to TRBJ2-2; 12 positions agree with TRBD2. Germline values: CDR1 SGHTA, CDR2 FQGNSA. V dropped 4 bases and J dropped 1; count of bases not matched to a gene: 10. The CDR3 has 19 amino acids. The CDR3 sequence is CASSSYLAGGPRNTGELFF. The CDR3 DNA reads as TGTGCCAGCAGCTCCTACCTAGCGGGGGGGCCCAGGAACACCGGGGAGCTGTTTTTT.

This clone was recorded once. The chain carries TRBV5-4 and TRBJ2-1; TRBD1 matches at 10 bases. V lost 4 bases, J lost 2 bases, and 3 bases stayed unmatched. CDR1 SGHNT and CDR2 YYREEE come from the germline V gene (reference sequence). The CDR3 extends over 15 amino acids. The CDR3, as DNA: TGTGCCAGCAGCCCGGGACAGGGGACCTACAATGAGCAGTTCTTC. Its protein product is CASSPGQGTYNEQFF. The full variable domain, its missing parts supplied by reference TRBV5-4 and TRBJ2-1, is ETGVTQSPTHLIKTRGQQVTLRCSSQSGHNTVSWYQQALGQGPQFIFQYYREEENGRGNFPPRFSGLQFPNYSSELNVNALELDDSALYLCASSPGQGTYNEQFFGPGTRLTVL.

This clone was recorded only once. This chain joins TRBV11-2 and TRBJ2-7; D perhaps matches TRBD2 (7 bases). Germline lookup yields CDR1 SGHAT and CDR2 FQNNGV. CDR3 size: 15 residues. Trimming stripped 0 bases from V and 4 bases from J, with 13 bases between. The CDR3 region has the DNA TGTGCCAGCAGCTTAGATCTAGGGAGGGGGTACGAGCAGTACTTC. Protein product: CASSLDLGRGYEQYF.

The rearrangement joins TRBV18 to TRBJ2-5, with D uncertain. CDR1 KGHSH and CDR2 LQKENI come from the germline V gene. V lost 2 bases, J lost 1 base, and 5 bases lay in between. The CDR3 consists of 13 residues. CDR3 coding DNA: TGTGCCAGCTCACCAGGCCTCCAAGAGACCCAGTACTTC. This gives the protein CASSPGLQETQYF.

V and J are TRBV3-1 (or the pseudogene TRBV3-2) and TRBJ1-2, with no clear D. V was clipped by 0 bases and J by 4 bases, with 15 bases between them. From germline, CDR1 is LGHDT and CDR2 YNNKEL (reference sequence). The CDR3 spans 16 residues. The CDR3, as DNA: TGTGCCAGCAGCCAAGATCCGCCAGAGGGCCTCTATGGCTACACCTTC. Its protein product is CASSQDPPEGLYGYTF.

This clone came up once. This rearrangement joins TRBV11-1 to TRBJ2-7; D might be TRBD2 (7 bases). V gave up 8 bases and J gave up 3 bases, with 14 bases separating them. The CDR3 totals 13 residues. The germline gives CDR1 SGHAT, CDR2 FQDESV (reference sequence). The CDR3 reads CASAAGASYEQYF. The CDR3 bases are TGTGCCAGCGCCGCGGGGGCGAGCTACGAGCAGTACTTC.

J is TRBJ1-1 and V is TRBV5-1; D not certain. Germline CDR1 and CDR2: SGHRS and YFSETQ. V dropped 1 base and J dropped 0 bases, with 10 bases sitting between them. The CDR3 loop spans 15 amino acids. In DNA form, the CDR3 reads TGCGCCAGCAGCTTGAGTTTAGAAATGAACACTGAAGCTTTCTTT. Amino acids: CASSLSLEMNTEAFF.

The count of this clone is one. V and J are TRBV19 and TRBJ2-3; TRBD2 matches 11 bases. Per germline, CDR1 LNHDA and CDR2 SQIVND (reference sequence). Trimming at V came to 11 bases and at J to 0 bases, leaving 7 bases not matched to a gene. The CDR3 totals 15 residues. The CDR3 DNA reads TGTGCCTCAGGGCGGACTAGCGGGAGCACAGATACGCAGTATTTT. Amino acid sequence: CASGRTSGSTDTQYF.

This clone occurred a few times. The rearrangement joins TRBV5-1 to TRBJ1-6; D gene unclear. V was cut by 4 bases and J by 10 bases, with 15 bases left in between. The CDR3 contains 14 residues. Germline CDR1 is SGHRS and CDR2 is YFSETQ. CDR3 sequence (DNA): TGCGCCAGCAGCGATGGGGAGGTCGGGTCACCCCTCCACTTT. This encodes CASSDGEVGSPLHF.